One and the same sample provided the 3 T cell receptor beta chains below, sequenced in a study of T cells in Graves' hyperthyroidism and ophthalmopathy. The TCR beta CDR3 regions underwent amplification using RNA transcripts as the source. Carried out on the TCR CDR3, a first-round RT-PCR used the HTBI primer set. MiXCR, run by TCRdb on the multiplex PCR reads, gives a single entry per CDR3 protein. The table lists under 350,000 distinct CDR3 sequences, approximately 15% of them singletons, with less than 70% in the top ten. Sequenced material: blood. The receptors were sampled from a woman aged 55-70 years with Graves' ophthalmopathy.

The genes are TRBV9 and TRBJ2-3; D not resolved. The length of the CDR3 is 16 residues. V was pared by 0 bases and J by 0 bases, with 11 bases between. In germline, CDR1 is SGDLS, CDR2 YYNGEE. CDR3 in amino acids: CASSVEGRSSTDTQYF. For the CDR3, the DNA is TGTGCCAGCAGCGTAGAGGGCAGATCTAGCACAGATACGCAGTATTTT. The variable domain in full, completed from reference TRBV9 and TRBJ2-3, reads DSGVTQTPKHLITATGQRVTLRCSPRSGDLSVYWYQQSLDQGLQFLIQYYNGEERAKGNILERFSAQQFPDLHSELNLSSLELGDSALYFCASSVEGRSSTDTQYFGPGTRLTVL.

This clonotype appeared a few times. J is TRBJ2-1 and V is TRBV7-2; 9 bases fit TRBD2. Germline CDR1 reads SGHTA; CDR2 reads FQGNSA. This CDR3 comprises 16 residues. The J segment lost 2 bases and the V segment lost 4 bases, leaving 6 bases of the junction unmatched. This CDR3 is CASSSWASGTYNEQFF. For the CDR3, the DNA is TGTGCCAGCAGCTCGTGGGCTAGCGGGACCTACAATGAGCAGTTCTTC.

The chain combines TRBV6-1 with TRBJ2-7; tentative D call: TRBD1 (5 bases). V lost 8 bases and J lost 0, with 11 bases in between. Germline lookup yields CDR1 MNHNS and CDR2 SASEGT. The CDR3 runs 13 residues. The chain's CDR3 is CASGGQGSYEQYF. DNA of the CDR3: TGTGCCAGCGGTGGGCAGGGCTCCTACGAGCAGTACTTC.